These 17 T cell receptor beta chains share one sample of origin, sequenced in a study of blood T cell repertoires in COVID-19 (dated by TCRdb to the early 2020s). Library construction relied on the immunoSEQ multiplex PCR assay. TCRdb carries this immuneACCESS record with in-frame sequences only. Its versions omit some clonotypes, under half of them owing to an unresolved V gene in the studies checked, with the rest unexplained. The sample profile shows more than 100,000 clones; approximately 88% of them were found once. Roughly 17% of the sample goes to the ten largest clones. Material: peripheral blood. Receptor source: a woman of 80 years or more with acute or convalescent COVID-19.

The chain joins TRBV5-1 to TRBJ2-7, with TRBD1 matching 9 bases. This CDR3 has 15 residues. J was trimmed by 7 bases and V by 4 bases; bases with no gene match: 12. The germline gives CDR1 SGHRS, CDR2 YFSETQ. CDR3 in amino acids: CASSPGTGREGEQYF. The DNA for the CDR3 is TGCGCCAGCAGCCCCGGGACAGGGAGGGAAGGGGAGCAGTACTTC. The variable domain in full, completed from reference TRBV5-1 and TRBJ2-7, reads KAGVTQTPRYLIKTRGQQVTLSCSPISGHRSVSWYQQTPGQGLQFLFEYFSETQRNKGNFPGRFSGRQFSNSRSEMNVSTLELGDSALYLCASSPGTGREGEQYFGPGTRLTVT.

The chain uses TRBV29-1 and TRBJ2-1; 14 nucleotides line up with TRBD2. Germline CDR1 reads SQVTM; CDR2 reads ANQGSEA. This CDR3 contains 14 residues. V lost 5 bases to trimming and J lost 10 bases; unmatched junction nucleotides: 7. Here the CDR3 DNA reads TGCAGCGTTACCGGGACTAGCGGGAGAGGGGAGCAGTTCTTC. This encodes CSVTGTSGRGEQFF.

This clone occurred a few times. V is TRBV5-1 and J is TRBJ2-2; TRBD2 matches at 7 bases. The length of the CDR3 is 15 residues. The V gene end was trimmed by 5 bases and the J gene end by 5 bases; junction bases not matched to a gene: 9. Germline V gene data show CDR1 as SGHRS and CDR2 as YFSETQ. For the CDR3, the DNA is TGCGCCAGCAGAGATCTAGCGGACGGGACCGGGGAGCTGTTTTTT. Encoded protein: CASRDLADGTGELFF. Variable domain in full (rest from reference TRBV5-1 and TRBJ2-2): KAGVTQTPRYLIKTRGQQVTLSCSPISGHRSVSWYQQTPGQGLQFLFEYFSETQRNKGNFPGRFSGRQFSNSRSEMNVSTLELGDSALYLCASRDLADGTGELFFGEGSRLTVL.

The genes are TRBV30 and TRBJ1-1, with D unclear. Deletions cut 0 bases from V and 3 bases from J, with 5 bases between. CDR3 length: 12 amino acids. Germline V CDR1 and CDR2: GTSNPN, SVGIG (reference sequence). This chain's CDR3 is CAWSVSYTEAFF. DNA of the CDR3: TGTGCCTGGAGTGTGAGTTACACTGAAGCTTTCTTT.

This clone was counted a single time. The V and J genes are TRBV19 and TRBJ1-1; 9 nucleotides agree with TRBD1. With 5 bases clipped from V and 4 bases from J, the junction kept 5 bases outside the gene matches. CDR1 and CDR2 (germline): LNHDA, SQIVND (reference sequence). This CDR3 is built from 14 residues. CDR3 nucleotide sequence: TGTGCCAGTAGTCCCGGACAGGGGAGCACTGAAGCTTTCTTT. It yields the protein CASSPGQGSTEAFF.

The chain uses TRBV19 and TRBJ1-1, with TRBD1 as a possible D gene (5 bases). Per germline, CDR1 LNHDA and CDR2 SQIVND (reference sequence). The CDR3 length is 13 residues. Trimming took off 7 bases at V and 4 bases at J, with 13 bases between the two ends. The CDR3 protein is CASISGGATEAFF. In DNA, the CDR3 is TGTGCCAGTATATCCGGCGGGGCCACTGAAGCTTTCTTT.

The rearrangement links TRBV2 to TRBJ2-3; D is undetermined. Germline CDR1 is SNHLY and CDR2 is FYNNEI. The CDR3 is 11 amino acids. The ends were cut back, 2 bases at V and 8 bases at J, with 5 bases in the middle. CDR3 in amino acids: CASSESVTQYF. CDR3 DNA sequence: TGTGCCAGCAGTGAATCTGTTACGCAGTATTTT.

The V gene is TRBV7-2, the J gene TRBJ1-5; the match to TRBD1 covers 7 bases. The CDR3 totals 15 residues. Germline loops: CDR1 SGHTA, CDR2 FQGNSA. V was pared by 5 bases and J by 4 bases, with 8 bases of the junction left unmatched. DNA of the CDR3: TGTGCCAGCAGCCCATCCGGGACAGCTAATCAGCCCCAGCATTTT. It codes for CASSPSGTANQPQHF.

The chain uses TRBV21-1 and TRBJ1-3; the table's D call, TRBD1, has no DNA check behind it. TRBV21-1 is shown as a pseudogene. The CDR3 runs 16 residues. The CDR3 nucleotides read TGTGCCAGCAGCAAAGGTGGGGCAGTCTCTGGAAACACCATATATTTT. It translates to CASSKGGAVSGNTIYF.

V and J are TRBV27 and TRBJ2-5, with D perhaps TRBD1 (6 bases). V was shortened by 2 bases and J by 4 bases, with 14 bases between the two germline ends. The length of the CDR3 is 15 residues. Looked up from germline, CDR1 is MNHEY and CDR2 is SMNVEV (reference sequence). CDR3 coding DNA: TGTGCCAGCAGTTTACAGGGGCGTTGGGGAGAGACCCAGTACTTC. This sequence encodes CASSLQGRWGETQYF.

This chain uses TRBV7-8 with TRBJ1-5; 7 bases are shared with TRBD1. This CDR3 has 15 amino acids. Germline lookup yields CDR1 SGHVS and CDR2 FQNEAQ. The V segment lost 4 bases and the J segment 5 bases; nucleotides outside the gene matches: 8. DNA for the CDR3: TGTGCCAGCAGCTCCAACAGGGGTGGGGATCAGCCCCAGCATTTT. Its translation is CASSSNRGGDQPQHF. Complete variable domain (other parts from reference TRBV7-8 and TRBJ1-5): GAGVSQSPRYKVAKRGQDVALRCDPISGHVSLFWYQQALGQGPEFLTYFQNEAQLDKSGLPSDRFFAERPEGSVSTLKIQRTQQEDSAVYLCASSSNRGGDQPQHFGDGTRLSIL.

The chain couples TRBV11-2 to TRBJ1-2; possibly TRBD1 for D (6 bases). The ends were cut back, 5 bases at V and 5 bases at J, with 15 bases in the middle. The CDR3 has 14 residues. CDR1 is SGHAT and CDR2 is FQNNGV in the germline V gene. The CDR3 region has the DNA TGTGCCAGCAGCCAGACCGGGACACGATATGGCTACACCTTC. This gives the protein CASSQTGTRYGYTF.

This clone occurred once. V gene TRBV7-9 combines with J gene TRBJ1-2, with TRBD1 matching over 9 bases. The junction had 7 bases not matched to a gene; V was cut back by 4 bases and J by 7 bases. This CDR3 comprises 14 residues. Germline V CDR1 and CDR2: SEHNR, FQNEAQ (reference sequence). The CDR3 region has the DNA TGTGCCAGCAGCTCAGGGGGACAGGGCCGTGGCTACACCTTC. Its translation is CASSSGGQGRGYTF. Using reference TRBV7-9 and TRBJ1-2 for the parts outside the CDR3, the full variable domain is DTGVSQNPRHKITKRGQNVTFRCDPISEHNRLYWYRQTLGQGPEFLTYFQNEAQLEKSRLLSDRFSAERPKGSFSTLEIQRTEQGDSAMYLCASSSGGQGRGYTFGSGTRLTVV.

This chain's CDR3 is CASSYLGQGAASEQYF. The CDR3 DNA reads TGTGCCAGCAGTTACTTGGGACAGGGGGCCGCCTCCGAGCAGTACTTC. The chain carries TRBV6-5 and TRBJ2-7, with 12 nucleotides matching TRBD1. Germline V CDR1 and CDR2: MNHEY, SVGAGI. The CDR3 is made up of 16 amino acids. Trimming took 1 base from V and 6 from J; bases not matched to a gene: 7.

The chain has TRBV27 and TRBJ2-7; weak D call: TRBD1 (5 bases). In germline, CDR1 is MNHEY, CDR2 SMNVEV (reference sequence). V lost 3 bases and J 2 bases, leaving 8 bases between the germline ends. The CDR3 loop spans 13 amino acids. Here the CDR3 DNA reads TGTGCCAGCAGTTTGGGGCTAACCTACGAGCAGTACTTC. Residues: CASSLGLTYEQYF.

The rearrangement links TRBV4-1 to TRBJ2-5; 14 bases line up with TRBD2. The CDR3 loop spans 17 amino acids. Germline loops: CDR1 MGHRA, CDR2 YSYEKL. The J segment lost 5 bases and the V segment lost 3 bases, leaving 8 bases of the junction unmatched. CDR3 sequence (DNA): TGCGCCAGCAGCCAGGGCGGACTAGCGGGGGGTCGGGAGACCCAGTACTTC. Translating gives CASSQGGLAGGRETQYF.

The rearrangement links TRBV10-3 to TRBJ2-3; TRBD2 matches 12 bases. Germline V gene lookup returns CDR1 ENHRY and CDR2 SYGVKD. The V segment lost 4 bases and the J segment 6 bases; nucleotides outside the gene matches: 5. The CDR3 is 15 residues long. CDR3 nucleotides: TGTGCCATCAGTGGACTAGCGGGAGTCGAGGATACGCAGTATTTT. This encodes CAISGLAGVEDTQYF.